This TCR beta chain was captured in a study of T cell changes during pregnancy in multiple sclerosis. CDR3 length equals 15 residues. Germline assignment: CDR1 MNHEY and CDR2 SVGAGI. Trimming removed 8 bases at V and 1 base at J, with 15 bases between. Libraries were prepared by immunoSEQ multiplex PCR; TCRdb keeps only in-frame clonotypes and omits some of them. Of almost 50,000 clones in the sample, around 92% were seen once. V and J are TRBV6-5 and TRBJ1-5, with D unclear. The receptor was derived from a female donor with multiple sclerosis, enrolled in a pregnancy study. The specimen comprised peripheral blood, sampled after pregnancy. This CDR3 is CASAKRSGSNQPQHF. Written as DNA, the CDR3 is TGTGCCAGCGCAAAAAGGTCAGGAAGCAATCAGCCCCAGCATTTT.